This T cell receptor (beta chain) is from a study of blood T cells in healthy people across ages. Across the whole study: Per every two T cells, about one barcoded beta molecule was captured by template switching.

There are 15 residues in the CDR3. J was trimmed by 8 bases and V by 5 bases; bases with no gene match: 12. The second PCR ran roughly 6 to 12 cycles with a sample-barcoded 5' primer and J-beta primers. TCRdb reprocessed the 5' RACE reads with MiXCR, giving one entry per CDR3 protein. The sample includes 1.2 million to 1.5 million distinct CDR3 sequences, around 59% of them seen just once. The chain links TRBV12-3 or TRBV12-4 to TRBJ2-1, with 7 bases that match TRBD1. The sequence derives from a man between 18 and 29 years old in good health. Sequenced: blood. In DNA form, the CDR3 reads TGTGCCAGCAGTCCGGAGAACAGGGGTTGGGATGAGCAGTTCTTC. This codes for CASSPENRGWDEQFF.